This T cell receptor beta chain was documented in a study of blood T cell repertoires in COVID-19. Study context: Both acute and convalescent COVID-19 samples were obtained from the United States, Italy and Spain.

This CDR3 is built from 15 residues. CDR1 LNHDA and CDR2 SQIVND come from the germline V gene (reference sequence). V gave up 4 bases and J gave up 3 bases; unmatched junction bases: 6. Original data processing: For nucleated cells, counts were estimated from reference gene primer amplification. Assay: immunoSEQ multiplex PCR; the TCRdb copy retains only in-frame clones and omits some. V, J and clone size were drawn from that table, and D and trimming were deduced from the DNA. There are some 90,000 clones in the sample; 90% occur only once, and 4.3% lies in the top ten. The source of this sequence is a woman aged 80 or over with active or convalescent COVID-19. The chain combines TRBV19 with TRBJ2-3; 8 nucleotides align to TRBD1. The sample consisted of peripheral blood. In DNA, the CDR3 is TGTGCCAGTAGTAAGGGCCAGGGGGCTACAGATACGCAGTATTTT. Amino acids: CASSKGQGATDTQYF. Drawing the rest from reference TRBV19 and TRBJ2-3, the complete variable domain is DGGITQSPKYLFRKEGQNVTLSCEQNLNHDAMYWYRQDPGQGLRLIYYSQIVNDFQKGDIAEGYSVSREKKESFPLTVTSAQKNPTAFYLCASSKGQGATDTQYFGPGTRLTVL.